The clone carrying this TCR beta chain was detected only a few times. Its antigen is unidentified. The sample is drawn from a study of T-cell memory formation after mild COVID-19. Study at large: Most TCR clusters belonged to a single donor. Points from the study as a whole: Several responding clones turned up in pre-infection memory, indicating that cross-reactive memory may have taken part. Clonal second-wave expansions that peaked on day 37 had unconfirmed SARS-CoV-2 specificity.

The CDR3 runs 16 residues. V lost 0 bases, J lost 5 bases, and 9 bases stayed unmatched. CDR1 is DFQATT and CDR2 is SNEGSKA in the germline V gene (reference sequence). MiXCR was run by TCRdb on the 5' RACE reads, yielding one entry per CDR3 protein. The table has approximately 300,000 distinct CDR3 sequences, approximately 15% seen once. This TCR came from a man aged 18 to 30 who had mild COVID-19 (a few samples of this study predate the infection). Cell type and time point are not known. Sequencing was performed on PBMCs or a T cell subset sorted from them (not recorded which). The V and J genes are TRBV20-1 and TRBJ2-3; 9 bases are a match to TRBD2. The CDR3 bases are TGCAGTGCTAGAGAGGGCGTAGCGGGGGTCGGAGATACGCAGTATTTT. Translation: CSAREGVAGVGDTQYF.